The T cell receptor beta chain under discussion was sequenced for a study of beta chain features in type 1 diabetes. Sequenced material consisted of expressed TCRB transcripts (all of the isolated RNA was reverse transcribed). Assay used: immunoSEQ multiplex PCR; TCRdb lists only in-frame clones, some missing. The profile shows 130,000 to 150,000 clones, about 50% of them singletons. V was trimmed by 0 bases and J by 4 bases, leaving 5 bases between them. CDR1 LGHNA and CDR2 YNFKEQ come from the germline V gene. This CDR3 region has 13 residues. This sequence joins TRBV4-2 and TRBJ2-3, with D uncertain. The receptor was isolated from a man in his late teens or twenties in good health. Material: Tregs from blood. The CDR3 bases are TGTGCCAGCAGCCAAGATTCAGCAGATACGCAGTATTTT. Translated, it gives CASSQDSADTQYF.